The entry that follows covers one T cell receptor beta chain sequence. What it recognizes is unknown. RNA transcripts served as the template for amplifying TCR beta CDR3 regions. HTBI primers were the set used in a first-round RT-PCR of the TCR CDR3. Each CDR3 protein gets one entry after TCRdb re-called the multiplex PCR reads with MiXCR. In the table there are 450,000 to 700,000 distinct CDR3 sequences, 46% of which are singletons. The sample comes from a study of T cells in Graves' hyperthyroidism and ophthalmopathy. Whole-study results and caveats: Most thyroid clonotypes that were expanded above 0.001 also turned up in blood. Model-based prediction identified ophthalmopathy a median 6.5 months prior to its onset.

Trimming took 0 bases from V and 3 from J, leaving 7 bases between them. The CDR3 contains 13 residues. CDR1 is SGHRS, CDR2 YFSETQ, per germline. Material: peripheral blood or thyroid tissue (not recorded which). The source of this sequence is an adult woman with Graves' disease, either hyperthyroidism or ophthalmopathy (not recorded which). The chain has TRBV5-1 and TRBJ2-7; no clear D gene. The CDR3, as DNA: TGCGCCAGCAGCTTGGAACCAGACTACGAGCAGTACTTC. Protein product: CASSLEPDYEQYF.